The present TCR beta chain was sequenced within a study of Graves' ophthalmopathy and Graves' hyperthyroidism. Study observations and caveats: Ophthalmopathy progression was predicted by the model at 55% to 71% sensitivity and about 74% specificity.

The germline V and J ends were trimmed by 5 bases and 0 bases, with 8 bases remaining between them. This CDR3 spans 14 amino acids. The table lists this clonotype with many counts. Its antigen is not known. From RNA, the CDR3 regions of TCR beta chains were amplified and sequenced. RT-PCR was first run with HTBI primers, then multiplex PCR in a second round. TCRdb recomputed calls from the multiplex PCR reads with MiXCR, one row per CDR3 protein. The data show 200,000 to 250,000 distinct CDR3 sequences, roughly 29% seen once. This chain uses TRBV12-3 or TRBV12-4 with TRBJ1-5; TRBD1 might be the D (6 bases). The sequencing input was peripheral blood. The source is a man aged 50 or older with Graves' ophthalmopathy. CDR3 sequence: CASSMTGSNQPQHF. DNA for the CDR3: TGTGCCAGCAGTATGACAGGTAGCAATCAGCCCCAGCATTTT.